This T cell receptor (beta chain) was captured by sequencing in a study of blood T cells in healthy people across ages. With a J-beta primer mix and a sample-barcoded 5' primer, a second PCR ran roughly 6 to 11 cycles. Every molecule of cDNA carried a tag from a template-switch adaptor with 12 random nucleotides. A single record per CDR3 protein comes from TCRdb applying MiXCR to the 5' RACE reads. The sample contains hundreds of thousands of distinct CDR3 sequences, more than 55% of which appear only once. Trimming took 4 bases from V and 6 from J, leaving 16 bases between them. There are 15 residues in the CDR3. Looked up from germline, CDR1 is MDHEN and CDR2 is SYDVKM.

The specimen was blood. The sequence came from a middle-aged man in good health. V usage is TRBV28 and J usage is TRBJ2-1; D remains unclear. The CDR3 DNA is TGTGCCAGCAGTTCCCAGGTGAAAGGTTTCAATGAGCAGTTCTTC. Encoded protein: CASSSQVKGFNEQFF.